The entry that follows covers one T cell receptor (beta chain) sequence. These data come from a study of blood T cell repertoires in COVID-19. At the level of the study: Italy, Spain and the United States were the sources of the convalescent and acute COVID-19 samples.

Here immunoSEQ multiplex PCR was the method, and the copy in TCRdb shows in-frame clones only, minus some. This sample carries about 150,000 clones, roughly 75% of them seen once, and the ten largest clones take roughly 5.6%. This clonotype was sampled from a woman aged 45 to 65 who had recovered from COVID-19. The specimen sequenced was PBMCs or T cells enriched from blood (not recorded which).

The CDR3 region has the DNA TGTGCCAGCAGCTCCCCGTGGGGGGTTAACACTGAAGCTTTCTTT. As protein: CASSSPWGVNTEAFF. This chain joins TRBV7-9 and TRBJ1-1, with a tentative D call TRBD1 (5 bases). The V end was cut by 4 bases, the J end by 2 bases, with 14 bases between. The CDR3 sequence is 15 residues long. Germline CDR1 SEHNR, CDR2 FQNEAQ (reference sequence).